The 9 T cell receptor beta chains listed next were all sequenced from one sample in a study of shared clonotypes between healthy human individuals. The naive CD8 population came from CD45RO-negative cells selected for CCR7, without terminally differentiated effector memory CD45RA+ cells. Generated by immunoSEQ multiplex PCR, the TCRdb table keeps only in-frame clones and is missing some. The sample records about 2.2 million clones, 90% to 95% being singletons. Material for sequencing was naive CD8+ T cells from PBMCs. The receptors were sampled from a man between 18 and 29 years old in good health. Some clones in this sample may be carry-over from other donors' samples.

The CDR3 DNA follows: TGTGCCACCAGCGTCGGGAACCCCAACTATGGCTACACCTTC. Translation gives CATSVGNPNYGYTF. V usage is TRBV15 and J usage is TRBJ1-2; D is unclear. The CDR3 extends over 14 amino acids. CDR1 is LNHNV, CDR2 YYDKDF, per germline (reference sequence). Trimming shortened V by 5 bases and J by 2 bases, and 12 bases separated the two germline ends.

Notes on this clone: The same CDR3 arises from other DNA sequences in this sample as well. The chain has TRBV6-1 and TRBJ2-1; D gene unclear. The CDR3 has 16 amino acids. The V end was cut by 1 base, the J end by 0 bases, with 10 bases between. CDR1 MNHNS and CDR2 SASEGT come from the germline V gene. The CDR3 region is CASSEGLRGSYNEQFF. The CDR3 DNA follows: TGTGCCAGCAGTGAAGGACTTCGAGGCTCCTACAATGAGCAGTTCTTC.

The chain recombines TRBV18 with TRBJ2-5; 8 bases match TRBD2. CDR3 size: 17 residues. Germline lookup yields CDR1 KGHSH and CDR2 LQKENI. V gave up 0 bases and J gave up 1 base; unmatched junction bases: 7. CDR3 bases: TGTGCCAGCTCACCACCCCGGATAGCGGGGATCCAAGAGACCCAGTACTTC. This gives the protein CASSPPRIAGIQETQYF.

This chain connects TRBV7-9 to TRBJ2-7; D is unresolved. The V end lost 5 bases, the J end lost 2 bases, and 13 bases lay between the germline ends. Germline V lookup: CDR1 SEHNR, CDR2 FQNEAQ (reference sequence). The CDR3 contains 14 residues. This CDR3 reads CASSPPERTYEQYF. The CDR3 DNA sequence: TGTGCCAGCAGCCCCCCCGAGCGCACCTACGAGCAGTACTTC.

This clone was observed a single time. The chain employs TRBV7-9 and TRBJ2-3; D gene uncertain. Looked up from germline, CDR1 is SEHNR and CDR2 is FQNEAQ (reference sequence). This CDR3 has 16 residues. Trimming removed 4 bases from V and 2 bases from J, with 16 bases in between. The CDR3 protein is CASSSLAVIHTDTQYF. The CDR3 DNA reads TGTGCCAGCAGCTCGTTGGCGGTTATCCACACAGATACGCAGTATTTT.

As to this clone: Different DNA sequences within this sample yield the same CDR3. The V and J genes are TRBV9 and TRBJ2-1, with 13 bases that match TRBD2. The CDR3 totals 16 residues. CDR1 and CDR2 (germline): SGDLS, YYNGEE. V lost 0 bases to trimming and J lost 7 bases; unmatched junction nucleotides: 4. The CDR3 bases are TGTGCCAGCAGCGTAGGAGGACTAGCGGGAGAAAATGAGCAGTTCTTC. This translates into CASSVGGLAGENEQFF. Combining the CDR3 with reference TRBV9 and TRBJ2-1 gives the whole variable domain DSGVTQTPKHLITATGQRVTLRCSPRSGDLSVYWYQQSLDQGLQFLIQYYNGEERAKGNILERFSAQQFPDLHSELNLSSLELGDSALYFCASSVGGLAGENEQFFGPGTRLTVL.

The V and J genes are TRBV15 and TRBJ2-7; TRBD1 matches 10 bases. This CDR3 has 14 residues. Germline V gene data show CDR1 as LNHNV and CDR2 as YYDKDF (reference sequence). Trimming at V came to 5 bases and at J to 1 base, leaving 2 bases not matched to a gene. CDR3 nucleotides: TGTGCCACCAGCGGGACAGGGGAGTCCTACGAGCAGTACTTC. Protein product: CATSGTGESYEQYF.

The chain joins TRBV5-1 to TRBJ2-1; 11 bases line up with TRBD2. Germline-derived CDR1 and CDR2 are SGHRS and YFSETQ. J was trimmed by 5 bases and V by 0 bases; bases with no gene match: 16. The CDR3 is 20 amino acids. The CDR3 region is CASSLVPWNLAGGGDNEQFF. CDR3 DNA sequence: TGCGCCAGCAGCTTGGTTCCGTGGAACTTAGCGGGAGGGGGGGACAATGAGCAGTTCTTC.

The chain employs TRBV6-6 and TRBJ2-7; 9 bases align to TRBD2. CDR1 and CDR2 from the germline V gene are MNHNY and SVGAGI (reference sequence). CDR3 length: 15 amino acids. V gave up 6 bases and J gave up 2 bases; unmatched junction bases: 8. CDR3 protein: CASRGEREAPYEQYF. DNA of the CDR3: TGTGCCAGCAGGGGAGAGCGGGAGGCCCCCTACGAGCAGTACTTC.